This TCR beta chain was recovered during a study of naive CD8 T cells in extremely preterm neonates. Measured with immunoSEQ multiplex PCR; TCRdb has only the in-frame clones, and not every one. The sample includes about 7,500 clones, approximately 98% of them seen just once. Germline loops: CDR1 SGHRS, CDR2 YFSETQ. Unmatched junction bases numbered 5, after V lost 0 bases and J lost 7 bases. The CDR3 runs 15 residues. Cord blood came from elective full-term cesareans at about 35-42 weeks without labor or membrane rupture. This clone was counted a single time. Input material: naive CD8+ T cells from cord blood. The rearrangement links TRBV5-1 to TRBJ1-4; TRBD1 matches at 8 bases. This receptor was obtained from a newborn in good health. The chain's CDR3 is CASSLGTGIFEKLFF. In nucleotides, the CDR3 is TGCGCCAGCAGCTTGGGGACAGGGATTTTTGAAAAACTGTTTTTT.